This note documents a single TCR beta chain sequence. What it recognizes is unknown. This sample is drawn from a study of STAT5B mutations in CD4+ large granular lymphocyte leukemia. General study findings and limits: TRBV06-family usage was enriched in top patient clones (8/27) versus controls (2/35). Data were not HLA-matched across samples.

V lost 6 bases and J lost 4, with 18 bases in between. CDR3 length: 15 amino acids. Germline lookup yields CDR1 LNHDA and CDR2 SQIVND (reference sequence). Profiled with immunoSEQ multiplex PCR; TCRdb holds only in-frame clones, not every one. The data contain under 40,000 clones, roughly 78% of them singletons. The rearrangement links TRBV19 to TRBJ1-2, with a possible D match to TRBD1 (5 bases). The sequenced sample was CD4+ T cells from blood buffy coats. This clonotype was sampled from a human donor in good health. DNA of the CDR3: TGTGCCAGTAGCACTGCTACGGGGGGTGGCTATGGCTACACCTTC. Translated, it gives CASSTATGGGYGYTF.